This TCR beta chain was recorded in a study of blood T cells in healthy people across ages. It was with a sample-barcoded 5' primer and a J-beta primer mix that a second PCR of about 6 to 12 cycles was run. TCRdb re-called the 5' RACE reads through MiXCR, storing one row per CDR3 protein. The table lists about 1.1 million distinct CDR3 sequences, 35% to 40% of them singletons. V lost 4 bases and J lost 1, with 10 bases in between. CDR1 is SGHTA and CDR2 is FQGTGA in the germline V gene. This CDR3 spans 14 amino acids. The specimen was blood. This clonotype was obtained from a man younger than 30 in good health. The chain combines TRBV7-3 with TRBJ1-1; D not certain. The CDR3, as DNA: TGTGCCAGCAGCTCCCAGAGTGGGAACACTGAAGCTTTCTTT. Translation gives CASSSQSGNTEAFF.